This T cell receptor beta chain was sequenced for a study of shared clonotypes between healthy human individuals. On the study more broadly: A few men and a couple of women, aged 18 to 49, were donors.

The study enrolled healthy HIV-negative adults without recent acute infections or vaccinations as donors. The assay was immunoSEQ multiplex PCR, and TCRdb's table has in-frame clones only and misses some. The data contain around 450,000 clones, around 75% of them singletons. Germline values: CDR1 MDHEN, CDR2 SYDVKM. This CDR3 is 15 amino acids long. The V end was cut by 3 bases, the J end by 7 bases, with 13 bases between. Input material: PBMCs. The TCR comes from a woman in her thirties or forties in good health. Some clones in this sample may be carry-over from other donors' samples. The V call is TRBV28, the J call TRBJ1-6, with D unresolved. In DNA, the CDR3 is TGTGCCAGCAGTTTGCCGGGAGGAAGGAATTCACCCCTCCACTTT. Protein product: CASSLPGGRNSPLHF.